The rows below give T cell receptor beta chains drawn from one sample of a study of blood T cell repertoires in COVID-19. Profiled with immunoSEQ multiplex PCR; TCRdb holds only in-frame clones, not every one. The data contain 250,000 to 350,000 clones, roughly 89% of them singletons. The sample consisted of PBMCs or T cells enriched from blood (not recorded which). These receptors came from a woman under 30 with acute COVID-19. Both conserved end residues are trimmed from each CDR3. Expanded clones are given a class, and other clones once, few, many or no size at all.

V,size,CDR3
TRBV19,NA,ASSKWRADTEAF
TRBV3-1/TRBV3-2,NA,ASSHPGTNIQY
TRBV11-2,NA,ASSLGIGQIYEQY
TRBV7-9,NA,ASSPPGQPDGYT
TRBV7-9,NA,ASSLAQTYEQY
TRBV5-1,NA,ASSLGEALKEGPRRQY
TRBV19,NA,ASSFFAGANQPQH
TRBV5-1,NA,ASSLGDRGSDSNQPQH
TRBV28,NA,ASSFPSGQGQETQY
TRBV6-2/TRBV6-3,NA,ASGLAANTGELF
TRBV4-1,NA,ASSQDISAAAKRRRNEQF
TRBV7-9,NA,ASSSVPGQKNTEAF
TRBV7-3,NA,ASSLTRDTEAF
TRBV6-6,NA,ASRGRDTNTNTEAF
TRBV6-5,NA,ASSYSSGPGTEAF
TRBV7-2,NA,ASSFAGEGTQY
TRBV7-2,NA,ASSWVGTSGPNNEQF
TRBV24-1,NA,ATSDVDSYGYT
TRBV6-8,NA,ASESPGTYVA
TRBV9,NA,ASSSNINGSSYNEQF
TRBV27,many,ASSMTSGQYEQY
TRBV12-3/TRBV12-4,NA,ASSPVSNQPQH
TRBV5-1,NA,ASSLSRQFQETQY
TRBV19,NA,ASSPRGRGNTIY
TRBV27,NA,ASKAIGTGGPNQPQH
TRBV28,NA,ATRQGVGETQY
TRBV5-1,NA,ASSLGPGGTDTQY
TRBV6-4,NA,ASSDGATGRDTQY